Each of the 15 T cell receptor beta chains below was sequenced from the same sample in a study of cytomegalovirus exposure and HLA in healthy donors. Profiling relied on immunoSEQ multiplex PCR, and the TCRdb table lists in-frame clones only, not all of them. The repertoire has about 160,000 clones, about 90% of them found once; the top ten carry 4.5% to 7%. The sequenced sample was PBMCs. These receptors were taken from a woman in her 30s in good health and CMV-seronegative.

V and J are TRBV19 and TRBJ2-3; D perhaps matches TRBD1 (6 bases). This CDR3 is 14 amino acids long. CDR1 LNHDA and CDR2 SQIVND come from the germline V gene (reference sequence). The V and J ends lost 7 bases and 2 bases respectively, with 13 bases between them. The CDR3, as DNA: TGTGCCAGTAATCGACAGGTATCCACAGATACGCAGTATTTT. It specifies CASNRQVSTDTQYF.

The chain employs TRBV5-1 and TRBJ2-3; D unresolved. CDR1 is SGHRS, CDR2 YFSETQ, per germline. The ends were cut back, 4 bases at V and 2 bases at J, with 11 bases in the middle. This CDR3 has 14 amino acids. As DNA, the CDR3 is TGCGCCAGCAGCACAGACACGGTCACAGATACGCAGTATTTT. Protein sequence: CASSTDTVTDTQYF. Full variable domain (remainder filled in from reference TRBV5-1 and TRBJ2-3): KAGVTQTPRYLIKTRGQQVTLSCSPISGHRSVSWYQQTPGQGLQFLFEYFSETQRNKGNFPGRFSGRQFSNSRSEMNVSTLELGDSALYLCASSTDTVTDTQYFGPGTRLTVL.

The chain carries TRBV19 and TRBJ1-5, with D unclear. The V gene lost 3 bases and the J gene lost 3 bases, with 9 bases spanning the gap. The length of the CDR3 is 14 residues. Germline CDR1 LNHDA, CDR2 SQIVND (reference sequence). CDR3: CASSIREHNQPQHF. The CDR3, as DNA: TGTGCCAGTAGTATCCGGGAACACAATCAGCCCCAGCATTTT.

V is TRBV30 and J is TRBJ1-2; TRBD1 agrees at 8 bases. The germline V gene encodes CDR1 GTSNPN and CDR2 SVGIG (reference sequence). The V and J ends lost 4 bases and 5 bases, in that order; junction bases with no gene match: 6. This CDR3 is 13 amino acids long. CDR3: CAWIRGHWYGYTF. The CDR3 DNA reads as TGTGCCTGGATCAGGGGGCATTGGTATGGCTACACCTTC. The variable domain in full, completed from reference TRBV30 and TRBJ1-2, reads SQTIHQWPATLVQPVGSPLSLECTVEGTSNPNLYWYRQAAGRGLQLLFYSVGIGQISSEVPQNLSASRPQDRQFILSSKKLLLSDSGFYLCAWIRGHWYGYTFGSGTRLTVV.

The V gene is TRBV9, the J gene TRBJ1-5; D gene uncertain. The germline V gene has CDR1 SGDLS and CDR2 YYNGEE. This CDR3 is 14 amino acids long. Trimming removed 0 bases at V and 2 bases at J, with 6 bases between. This CDR3 is CASSVGLGNQPQHF. As DNA, the CDR3 is TGTGCCAGCAGCGTAGGGTTGGGCAATCAGCCCCAGCATTTT.

The chain has TRBV5-6 and TRBJ1-2, with D unresolved. This CDR3 comprises 13 residues. Germline assignment: CDR1 SGHDT and CDR2 YYEEEE. V was trimmed by 0 bases and J by 4 bases, leaving 7 bases between them. The CDR3 loop reads CASSLATSYGYTF. The DNA of the CDR3 is TGTGCCAGCAGCTTGGCTACAAGCTATGGCTACACCTTC.

This chain joins TRBV19 and TRBJ2-7; no definite D call. CDR1 and CDR2 from the germline V gene are LNHDA and SQIVND (reference sequence). The V gene lost 2 bases and the J gene lost 3 bases, with 14 bases spanning the gap. The CDR3 spans 15 residues. The CDR3 coding sequence is TGTGCCAGTAGTATAATCCACGGGTCCCTCTACGAGCAGTACTTC. Its translation is CASSIIHGSLYEQYF.

The rearrangement links TRBV4-3 to TRBJ2-5; the match to TRBD2 covers 13 bases. The CDR3 consists of 15 residues. V lost 5 bases to trimming and J lost 4 bases; unmatched junction nucleotides: 4. Germline assignment: CDR1 LGHNA and CDR2 YSLEER. The CDR3 DNA reads as TGCGCCAGCAGCGATCGACTAGCGGGGGGAGAGACCCAGTACTTC. This gives the protein CASSDRLAGGETQYF.

The chain employs TRBV19 and TRBJ1-2, with D possibly TRBD1 on 6 matching bases. Germline CDR1 is LNHDA and CDR2 is SQIVND (reference sequence). V was clipped by 3 bases and J by 4 bases, with 15 bases between them. The CDR3 covers 15 residues. As DNA, the CDR3 is TGTGCCAGTAGTATTGAAAGGACAGTCCCCTATGGCTACACCTTC. As protein: CASSIERTVPYGYTF.

The chain is built from TRBV5-1 and TRBJ2-1; D remains unclear. V lost 0 bases, J lost 2 bases, and 9 bases lay in between. CDR1 and CDR2 from the germline V gene are SGHRS and YFSETQ. The CDR3 spans 15 residues. This CDR3 reads CASSLGMGTYNEQFF. Here the CDR3 DNA reads TGCGCCAGCAGCTTGGGGATGGGGACCTACAATGAGCAGTTCTTC. Full variable domain (missing parts from reference TRBV5-1 and TRBJ2-1): KAGVTQTPRYLIKTRGQQVTLSCSPISGHRSVSWYQQTPGQGLQFLFEYFSETQRNKGNFPGRFSGRQFSNSRSEMNVSTLELGDSALYLCASSLGMGTYNEQFFGPGTRLTVL.

This clone was found once. The chain uses TRBV5-8 and TRBJ1-5, with D possibly TRBD1 on 5 matching bases. The germline gives CDR1 SGHTS, CDR2 YDEGEE. The CDR3 has 15 amino acids. The V end was cut by 4 bases, the J end by 2 bases, with 13 bases between. The CDR3 bases are TGTGCCAGCAGCCTATCGGGGGGGGGCAATCAGCCCCAGCATTTT. Its translation: CASSLSGGGNQPQHF.

The J gene is TRBJ1-4, the V gene TRBV6-5; 8 bases line up with TRBD1. After removal of 6 bases from V and 7 bases from J, the junction contained 10 bases not matched to a gene. This CDR3 spans 15 amino acids. CDR1 and CDR2 from the germline V gene are MNHEY and SVGAGI. The CDR3 sequence is CASRSQGARGEKLFF. In DNA form, the CDR3 reads TGTGCCAGCAGATCCCAGGGGGCGCGGGGTGAAAAACTGTTTTTT.

Only a few counts were recorded for this clone. V and J are TRBV10-3 and TRBJ1-5; D uncertain. This CDR3 is built from 14 residues. The V gene lost 4 bases and the J gene lost 3 bases, with 10 bases spanning the gap. CDR1 and CDR2 from the germline V gene are ENHRY and SYGVKD. The CDR3 spells CAISGSADNQPQHF. The CDR3 nucleotides read TGTGCCATCAGTGGCTCGGCAGACAATCAGCCCCAGCATTTT.

This sequence joins TRBV23-1 and TRBJ1-5; 8 bases map to TRBD1. TRBV23-1 is noted as an ORF with a role that remains uncertain. The CDR3 is 15 residues long. V was clipped by 5 bases and J by 3 bases; unmatched bases: 6. The CDR3 spells CASSGQGFNNQPQHF. CDR3 bases: TGCGCCAGCAGTGGACAGGGTTTCAACAATCAGCCCCAGCATTTT.

This sequence joins TRBV6-1 and TRBJ2-7, with 7 bases identical to TRBD2. The CDR3 consists of 16 residues. The V and J ends lost 0 bases and 3 bases, in that order; junction bases with no gene match: 8. Germline V gene data show CDR1 as MNHNS and CDR2 as SASEGT. CDR3 sequence reads: CASSEAGGGVLYEQYF. The DNA of the CDR3 is TGTGCCAGCAGTGAAGCGGGGGGAGGGGTTCTCTACGAGCAGTACTTC.